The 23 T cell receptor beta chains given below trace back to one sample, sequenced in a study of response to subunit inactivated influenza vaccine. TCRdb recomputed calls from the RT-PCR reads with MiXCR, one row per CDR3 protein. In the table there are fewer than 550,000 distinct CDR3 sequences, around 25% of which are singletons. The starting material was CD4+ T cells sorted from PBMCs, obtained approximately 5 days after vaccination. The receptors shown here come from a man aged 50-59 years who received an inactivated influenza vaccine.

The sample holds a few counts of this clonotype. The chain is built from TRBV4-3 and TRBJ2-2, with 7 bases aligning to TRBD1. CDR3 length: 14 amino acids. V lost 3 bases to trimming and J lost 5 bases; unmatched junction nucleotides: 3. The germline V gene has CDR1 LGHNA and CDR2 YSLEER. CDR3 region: CASSHIQGTGELFF. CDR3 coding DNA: TGCGCCAGCAGCCATATACAGGGGACCGGGGAGCTGTTTTTT.

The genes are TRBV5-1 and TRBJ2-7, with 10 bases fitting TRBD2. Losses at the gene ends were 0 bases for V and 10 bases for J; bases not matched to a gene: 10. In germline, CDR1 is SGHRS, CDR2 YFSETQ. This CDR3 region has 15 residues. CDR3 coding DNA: TGCGCCAGCAGCTTGGAGCGGGAGGGCCCACTTAGCCAGTACTTC. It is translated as CASSLEREGPLSQYF.

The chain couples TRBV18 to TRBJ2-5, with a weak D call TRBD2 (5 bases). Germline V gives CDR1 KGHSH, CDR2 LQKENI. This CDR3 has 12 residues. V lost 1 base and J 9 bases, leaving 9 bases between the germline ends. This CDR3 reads CASSPLLEAQYF. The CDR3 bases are TGTGCCAGCTCACCACTCCTGGAGGCCCAGTACTTC. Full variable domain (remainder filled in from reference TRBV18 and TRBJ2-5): NAGVMQNPRHLVRRRGQEARLRCSPMKGHSHVYWYRQLPEEGLKFMVYLQKENIIDESGMPKERFSAEFPKEGPSILRIQQVVRGDSAAYFCASSPLLEAQYFGPGTRLLVL.

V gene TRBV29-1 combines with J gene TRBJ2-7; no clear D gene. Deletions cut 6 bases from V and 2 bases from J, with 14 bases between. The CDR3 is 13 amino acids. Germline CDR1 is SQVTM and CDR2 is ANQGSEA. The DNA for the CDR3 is TGCAGCGTCGGAATAGCACCAACCTACGAGCAGTACTTC. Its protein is CSVGIAPTYEQYF.

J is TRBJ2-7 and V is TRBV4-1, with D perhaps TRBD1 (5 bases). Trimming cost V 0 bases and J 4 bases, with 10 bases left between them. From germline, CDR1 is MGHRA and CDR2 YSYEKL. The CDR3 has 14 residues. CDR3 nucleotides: TGCGCCAGCAGCCAAGACCAGGGTTTTTACGAGCAGTACTTC. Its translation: CASSQDQGFYEQYF.

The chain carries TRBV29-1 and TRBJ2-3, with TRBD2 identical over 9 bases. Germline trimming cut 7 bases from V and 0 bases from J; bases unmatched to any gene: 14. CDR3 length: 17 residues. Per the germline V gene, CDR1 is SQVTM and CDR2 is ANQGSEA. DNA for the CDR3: TGCAGCGAATGGGAGCTAGCGGGGTTTACTAGCACAGATACGCAGTATTTT. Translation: CSEWELAGFTSTDTQYF.

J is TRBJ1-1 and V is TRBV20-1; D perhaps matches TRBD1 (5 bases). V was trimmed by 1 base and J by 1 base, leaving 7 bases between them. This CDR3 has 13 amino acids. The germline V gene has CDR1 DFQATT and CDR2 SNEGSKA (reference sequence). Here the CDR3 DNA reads TGCAGTGCTAGAGGTACAGGGAACACTGAAGCTTTCTTT. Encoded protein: CSARGTGNTEAFF.

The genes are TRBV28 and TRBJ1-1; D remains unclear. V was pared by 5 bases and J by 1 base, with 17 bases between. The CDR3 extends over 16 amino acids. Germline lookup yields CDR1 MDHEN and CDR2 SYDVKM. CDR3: CASSPPPRVRNTEAFF. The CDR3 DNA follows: TGTGCCAGCAGTCCACCCCCAAGGGTTAGGAACACTGAAGCTTTCTTT. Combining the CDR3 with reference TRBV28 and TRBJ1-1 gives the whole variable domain DVKVTQSSRYLVKRTGEKVFLECVQDMDHENMFWYRQDPGLGLRLIYFSYDVKMKEKGDIPEGYSVSREKKERFSLILESASTNQTSMYLCASSPPPRVRNTEAFFGQGTRLTVV.

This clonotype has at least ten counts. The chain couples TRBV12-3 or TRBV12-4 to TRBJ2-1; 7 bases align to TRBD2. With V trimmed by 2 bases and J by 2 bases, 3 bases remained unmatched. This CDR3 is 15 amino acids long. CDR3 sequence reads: CASSLRAGPYNEQFF. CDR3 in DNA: TGTGCCAGCAGTTTACGAGCGGGACCCTACAATGAGCAGTTCTTC.

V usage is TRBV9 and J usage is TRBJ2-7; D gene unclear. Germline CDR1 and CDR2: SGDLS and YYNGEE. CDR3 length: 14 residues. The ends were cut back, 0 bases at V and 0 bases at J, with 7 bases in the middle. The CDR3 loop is CASSVGESSYEQYF. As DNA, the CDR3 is TGTGCCAGCAGCGTAGGAGAGAGCTCCTACGAGCAGTACTTC.

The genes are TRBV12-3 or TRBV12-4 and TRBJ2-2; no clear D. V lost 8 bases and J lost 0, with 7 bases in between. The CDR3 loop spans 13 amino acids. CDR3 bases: TGTGCCAGCGGGCTTTCGAACACCGGGGAGCTGTTTTTT. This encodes CASGLSNTGELFF.

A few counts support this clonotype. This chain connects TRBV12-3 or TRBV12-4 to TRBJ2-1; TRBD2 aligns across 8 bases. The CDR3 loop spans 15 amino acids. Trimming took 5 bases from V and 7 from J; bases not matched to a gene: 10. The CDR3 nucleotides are TGTGCCAGCAGTCTTTTTGGGACTAGGGGAAATGAGCAGTTCTTC. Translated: CASSLFGTRGNEQFF.

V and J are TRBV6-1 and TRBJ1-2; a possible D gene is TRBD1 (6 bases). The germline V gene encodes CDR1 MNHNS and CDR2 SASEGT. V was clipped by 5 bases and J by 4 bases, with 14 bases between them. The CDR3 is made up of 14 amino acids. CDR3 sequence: CASSQFGDTYGYTF. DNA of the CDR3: TGTGCCAGCAGTCAATTCGGGGACACCTATGGCTACACCTTC.

The DNA of the CDR3 is TGTGCCAGCAGTCCAACGCGGGCCAGGACTAGCGCCAACAATGAGCAGTTCTTC. Translation gives CASSPTRARTSANNEQFF. V and J are TRBV7-8 and TRBJ2-1, with 9 bases matching TRBD2. In germline, CDR1 is SGHVS, CDR2 FQNEAQ. CDR3 length: 18 residues. With 6 bases clipped from V and 5 bases from J, the junction kept 17 bases outside the gene matches.

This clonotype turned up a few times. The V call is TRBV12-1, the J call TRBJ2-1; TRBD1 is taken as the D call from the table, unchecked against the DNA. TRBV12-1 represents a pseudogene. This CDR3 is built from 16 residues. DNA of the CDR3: TGTGCCAGCAGCGCACCCTCCGGGACAGGCGCGAGGTTGCAGTTCTTC. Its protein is CASSAPSGTGARLQFF.

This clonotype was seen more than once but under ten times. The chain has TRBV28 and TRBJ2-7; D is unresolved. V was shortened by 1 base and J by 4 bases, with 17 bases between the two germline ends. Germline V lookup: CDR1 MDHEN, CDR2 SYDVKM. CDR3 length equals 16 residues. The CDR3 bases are TGTGCCAGCAGTTTATATTGGGGTCCGGACGAATACGAGCAGTACTTC. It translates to CASSLYWGPDEYEQYF.

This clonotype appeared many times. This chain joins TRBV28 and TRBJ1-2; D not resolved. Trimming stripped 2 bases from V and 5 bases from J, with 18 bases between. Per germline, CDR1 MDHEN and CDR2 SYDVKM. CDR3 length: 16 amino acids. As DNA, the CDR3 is TGTGCCAGCAGTTTAGTTTCGGGCAGTACCCGATATGGCTACACCTTC. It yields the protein CASSLVSGSTRYGYTF.

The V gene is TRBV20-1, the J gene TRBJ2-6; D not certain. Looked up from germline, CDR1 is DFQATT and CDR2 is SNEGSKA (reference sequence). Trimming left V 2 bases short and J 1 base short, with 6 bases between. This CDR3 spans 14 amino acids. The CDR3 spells CSARTQSGANVLTF. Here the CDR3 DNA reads TGCAGTGCTAGAACCCAGTCTGGGGCCAACGTCCTGACTTTC.

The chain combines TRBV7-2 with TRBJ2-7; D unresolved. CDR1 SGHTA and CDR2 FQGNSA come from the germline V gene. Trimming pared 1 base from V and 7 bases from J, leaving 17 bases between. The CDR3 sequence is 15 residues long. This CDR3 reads CASSLGVGSLGEQYF. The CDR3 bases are TGTGCCAGCAGCTTAGGGGTTGGATCTTTAGGAGAGCAGTACTTC.

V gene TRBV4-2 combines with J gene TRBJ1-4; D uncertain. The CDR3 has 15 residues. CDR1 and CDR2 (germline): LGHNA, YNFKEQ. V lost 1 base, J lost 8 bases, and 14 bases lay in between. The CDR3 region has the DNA TGTGCCAGCAGCCAAGGGGGAGGTGACTCCGAAAAACTGTTTTTT. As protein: CASSQGGGDSEKLFF.

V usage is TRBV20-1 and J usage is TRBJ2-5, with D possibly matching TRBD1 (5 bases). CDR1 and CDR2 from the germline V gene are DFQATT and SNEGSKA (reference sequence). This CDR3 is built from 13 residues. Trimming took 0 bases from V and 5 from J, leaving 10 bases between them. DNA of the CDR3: TGCAGTGCTAGAGATTTAAGACAGGAGACCCAGTACTTC. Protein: CSARDLRQETQYF.

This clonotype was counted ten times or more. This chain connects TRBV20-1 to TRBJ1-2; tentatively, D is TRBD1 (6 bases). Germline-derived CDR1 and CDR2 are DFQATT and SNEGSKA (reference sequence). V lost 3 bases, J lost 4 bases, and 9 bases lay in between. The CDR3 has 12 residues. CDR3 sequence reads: CSARTGTYGYTF. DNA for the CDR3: TGCAGTGCTAGGACAGGAACCTATGGCTACACCTTC.

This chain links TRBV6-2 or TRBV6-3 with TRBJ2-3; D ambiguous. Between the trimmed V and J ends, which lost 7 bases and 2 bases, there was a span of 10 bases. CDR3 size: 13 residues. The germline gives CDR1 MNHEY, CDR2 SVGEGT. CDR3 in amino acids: CASIKGNTDTQYF. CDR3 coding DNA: TGTGCCAGCATAAAGGGAAACACAGATACGCAGTATTTT.